This passage covers 12 T cell receptor beta chains from one sample sequenced in a study of cytomegalovirus exposure and HLA in healthy donors. Vbeta (60) and Jbeta (13) primers were used in the PCR. Assay used: immunoSEQ multiplex PCR; TCRdb lists only in-frame clones, some missing. This table has over 150,000 clones, over 70% appearing once. Sample: PBMCs. The source is a woman in her 30s in good health and CMV-seropositive.

This chain uses TRBV6-1 with TRBJ1-2; D gene unclear. Germline V CDR1 and CDR2: MNHNS, SASEGT. Trimming cost V 6 bases and J 6 bases, with 14 bases left between them. The CDR3 sequence is 13 residues long. The CDR3 coding sequence is TGTGCCAGCAGGACATGGATTGTGGATGGCTACACCTTC. Its translation is CASRTWIVDGYTF.

This clone was seen a single time. This chain joins TRBV5-1 and TRBJ1-1; D might be TRBD1 (6 bases). CDR1 is SGHRS, CDR2 YFSETQ, per germline. Trimming left V 5 bases short and J 3 bases short, with 8 bases between. CDR3 length equals 12 residues. In DNA, the CDR3 is TGCGCCAGCAGACAGGGCGACACTGAAGCTTTCTTT. Translated, it gives CASRQGDTEAFF.

The rearrangement joins TRBV9 to TRBJ2-1; a weak D match, TRBD2 (6 bases). The length of the CDR3 is 14 residues. Germline CDR1 and CDR2: SGDLS and YYNGEE. Trimming cost V 4 bases and J 10 bases, with 18 bases left between them. The CDR3 spells CASSYGLLQGEQFF. The CDR3 nucleotides read TGTGCCAGCAGCTACGGACTACTTCAAGGGGAGCAGTTCTTC.

The chain joins TRBV11-3 to TRBJ2-2; 7 nucleotides line up with TRBD2. The CDR3 runs 15 residues. Germline V gives CDR1 SGHNT, CDR2 YENEEA. Trimming removed 5 bases from V and 5 bases from J; junction bases left unmatched: 8. CDR3 coding DNA: TGTGCCAGCAGCCCCAGCGGGACGATAACCGGGGAGCTGTTTTTT. It translates to CASSPSGTITGELFF.

The chain employs TRBV9 and TRBJ1-5; a possible D gene is TRBD1 (5 bases). The germline V gene has CDR1 SGDLS and CDR2 YYNGEE. The CDR3 has 16 residues. Trimming took off 0 bases at V and 0 bases at J, with 10 bases between the two ends. Written as DNA, the CDR3 is TGTGCCAGCAGCGTAGATAGACAGAATAGCAATCAGCCCCAGCATTTT. Amino acid sequence: CASSVDRQNSNQPQHF.

The chain couples TRBV7-2 to TRBJ2-2, with a weak D call TRBD2 (5 bases). V lost 8 bases, J lost 0 bases, and 10 bases lay in between. The length of the CDR3 is 14 residues. Germline values: CDR1 SGHTA, CDR2 FQGNSA. CDR3 sequence: CASEAAANTGELFF. The CDR3, as DNA: TGTGCCAGCGAAGCAGCGGCGAACACCGGGGAGCTGTTTTTT.

CDR3 DNA sequence: TGTGCCAGCAGTCCCAATCTGGGCCTTACAGATACGCAGTATTTT. Its protein is CASSPNLGLTDTQYF. The rearrangement links TRBV27 to TRBJ2-3; D is unresolved. Trimming removed 5 bases at V and 3 bases at J, with 15 bases between. Germline V lookup: CDR1 MNHEY, CDR2 SMNVEV (reference sequence). The CDR3 spans 15 residues.

V is TRBV18 and J is TRBJ2-1, with D possibly matching TRBD2 (5 bases). The CDR3 length is 12 residues. From germline, CDR1 is KGHSH and CDR2 LQKENI. Trimming took 3 bases from V and 8 from J, leaving 8 bases between them. The CDR3 here is CASSPGVDEQFF. For the CDR3, the DNA is TGTGCCAGCTCACCCGGGGTAGATGAGCAGTTCTTC.

V usage is TRBV30 and J usage is TRBJ2-1, with 12 bases aligning to TRBD1. The CDR3 covers 14 residues. Germline CDR1 GTSNPN, CDR2 SVGIG (reference sequence). The V segment lost 5 bases and the J segment 12 bases; nucleotides outside the gene matches: 11. CDR3 nucleotides: TGTGCCTGGTACCCCCGGGACAGGGGGCTTTGGCAGTTCTTC. Translation gives CAWYPRDRGLWQFF.

The chain links TRBV6-6 to TRBJ2-5; 7 bases match TRBD1. The DNA end is a closer match to TRBJ2-7, so the J assignment may be wrong. Germline-derived CDR1 and CDR2 are MNHNY and SVGAGI (reference sequence). The CDR3 is made up of 12 amino acids. The CDR3 reads CASSTTGVEQYF. The DNA for the CDR3 is TGTGCCAGCAGTACCACAGGGGTCGAGCAGTACTTC.

This clone has at least ten counts. The same CDR3 is also encoded by other DNA sequences in this sample. The V and J genes are TRBV5-1 and TRBJ1-1, with TRBD1 identical over 9 bases. CDR3 length: 16 residues. Germline V gene data show CDR1 as SGHRS and CDR2 as YFSETQ. J was trimmed by 0 bases and V by 4 bases; bases with no gene match: 7. DNA for the CDR3: TGCGCCAGCAGCCTGGAGGGACAGGGTTTGAACACTGAAGCTTTCTTT. As protein: CASSLEGQGLNTEAFF.

The J gene is TRBJ1-5, the V gene TRBV4-2; 7 nucleotides agree with TRBD1. Losses at the gene ends were 0 bases for V and 4 bases for J; bases not matched to a gene: 3. From germline, CDR1 is LGHNA and CDR2 YNFKEQ. The CDR3 is 15 residues long. The CDR3 is CASSQERQGNQPQHF. CDR3 nucleotide sequence: TGTGCCAGCAGCCAAGAAAGACAGGGAAATCAGCCCCAGCATTTT.